This T cell receptor beta chain is drawn from a study of blood T cell repertoires in COVID-19. Study as a whole: Acute-phase and convalescent COVID-19 samples originated in the United States, Italy and Spain. The cDNA or gDNA used as material had been derived from T cells, B-cell-depleted T cells, or PBMCs.

V was trimmed by 8 bases and J by 5 bases, leaving 16 bases between them. The CDR3 runs 14 residues. Germline assignment: CDR1 SEHNR and CDR2 FQNEAQ (reference sequence). Per the authors' pipeline: Estimated nucleated cell counts came from reference gene primer amplification. The data were produced by immunoSEQ multiplex PCR, yet TCRdb's version contains in-frame clones alone and is incomplete. Clone size and V and J calls were adopted from that table, with D and trimming inferred from the DNA. The profile shows some 66,000 clones, over 80% of them singletons. The chain joins TRBV7-9 to TRBJ2-1; D is possibly TRBD1 (5 bases). This clonotype was obtained from a human donor in a cohort sampled during active COVID-19. Sequencing used peripheral blood. CDR3 coding DNA: TGTGCCAGCCAGGGCCAATCCTTCGACAATGAGCAGTTCTTC. Translated: CASQGQSFDNEQFF.